The sequence of this T cell receptor (beta chain) was determined in a study of blood T cells in healthy people across ages. Study-wide findings and caveats: Older age went with lower TCR beta diversity per million T cells, in a roughly linear way.

A word on this clonotype: No antigen is known for it.

Germline V gives CDR1 SQVTM, CDR2 ANQGSEA. The junction had 14 bases not matched to a gene; V was cut back by 6 bases and J by 13 bases. This CDR3 comprises 13 residues. Combining a sample-barcoded 5' primer with a J-beta primer mix, a second PCR ran for about 6 to 12 cycles. Each sample yielded at least 3 million CDR3-containing paired-end reads. From the 5' RACE reads, TCRdb called clonotypes with MiXCR, one entry per CDR3 protein. The data show 540,000 or so distinct CDR3 sequences, less than 60% seen once. The chain links TRBV29-1 to TRBJ2-4, with 8 bases fitting TRBD2. The sample was blood. The source is a man older than 75 in good health. CDR3 region: CSVTLAGGREQYF. The CDR3 DNA sequence: TGCAGCGTCACACTGGCGGGAGGCCGGGAGCAGTACTTC.